Shown below are 7 T cell receptor beta chains from a single sample sequenced in a study of cytomegalovirus exposure and HLA in healthy donors. In the PCR, 60 Vbeta and 13 Jbeta primers were used. Produced via immunoSEQ multiplex PCR; TCRdb's table is partial and in-frame only. The table lists approximately 150,000 clones, 80% to 90% of them singletons. Sequenced input: PBMCs. Source of these receptors: a man aged 25-40 years in good health and CMV-seropositive.

The chain uses TRBV7-2 and TRBJ1-5; D possibly corresponds to TRBD1 (6 bases). V was cut by 4 bases and J by 6 bases, with 10 bases left in between. The CDR3 length is 13 residues. Germline lookup yields CDR1 SGHTA and CDR2 FQGNSA. The CDR3 region has the DNA TGTGCCAGCAGCTCAGGGGCGGGTCAGCCCCAGCATTTT. It translates to CASSSGAGQPQHF.

CDR3 sequence (DNA): TGCGCCAGCACCGACACAGTGAACACTGAAGCTTTCTTT. Translation: CASTDTVNTEAFF. This chain links TRBV5-1 with TRBJ1-1; D is unresolved. The length of the CDR3 is 13 residues. Germline assignment: CDR1 SGHRS and CDR2 YFSETQ. V gave up 6 bases and J gave up 0 bases, with 9 bases separating them.

The V call is TRBV27, the J call TRBJ1-2, with D possibly matching TRBD1 (6 bases). The V and J ends lost 4 bases and 2 bases respectively, with 11 bases between them. Germline CDR1 and CDR2: MNHEY and SMNVEV (reference sequence). The length of the CDR3 is 14 residues. CDR3 sequence reads: CASSSAGANYGYTF. DNA for the CDR3: TGTGCCAGCAGTTCGGCAGGGGCGAACTATGGCTACACCTTC.

This clone was found once. The gene calls are TRBV18 and TRBJ2-7; D is ambiguous. V lost 6 bases and J lost 2, with 17 bases in between. Germline V gene sequence: CDR1 KGHSH, CDR2 LQKENI. The CDR3 runs to 15 residues. Here the CDR3 reads CASSSIPAGPYEQYV. Written as DNA, the CDR3 is TGTGCCAGCTCCTCAATCCCCGCAGGCCCCTACGAGCAGTACGTC.

The V call is TRBV11-3, the J call TRBJ1-1, with D maybe TRBD1 (6 bases). V was cut by 8 bases and J by 1 base, with 11 bases left in between. The germline gives CDR1 SGHNT, CDR2 YENEEA. This CDR3 region has 13 residues. Here the CDR3 DNA reads TGTGCCAGCGGGACACCCTCGAACACTGAAGCTTTCTTT. This codes for CASGTPSNTEAFF.

Only one count was recorded for this clone. This chain links TRBV30 with TRBJ1-3; D not resolved. The CDR3 consists of 13 residues. Germline V lookup: CDR1 GTSNPN, CDR2 SVGIG (reference sequence). Deletions cut 1 base from V and 5 bases from J, with 9 bases between. This CDR3 reads CAWSGTIRNTIYF. CDR3 DNA sequence: TGTGCCTGGAGTGGAACAATTAGAAACACCATATATTTT.

This chain links TRBV15 with TRBJ1-4, with 12 bases that match TRBD1. Germline CDR1 LNHNV, CDR2 YYDKDF (reference sequence). The CDR3 runs 16 residues. V lost 9 bases, J lost 3 bases, and 8 bases stayed unmatched. The CDR3 DNA reads as TGTGCCACTACTAGGGGACAGGGGGCTTCTAATGAAAAACTGTTTTTT. This translates into CATTRGQGASNEKLFF.